The 20 T cell receptor beta chains listed next were all sequenced from one sample in a study of early T cells in non-severe SARS-CoV-2 infection. One entry per CDR3 protein results from TCRdb running MiXCR on the 5' RACE reads. The sample has roughly 34,000 distinct CDR3 sequences, around 4.3% seen once. The sample comprised whole blood. These receptors were collected from an adult who was a healthcare worker with PCR-confirmed SARS-CoV-2 infection or an uninfected control (not recorded which).

This clonotype has at least ten counts. V is TRBV7-6 and J is TRBJ2-5; no clear D. V was pared by 5 bases and J by 5 bases, with 15 bases between. The CDR3 consists of 14 residues. Germline CDR1 reads SGHVS; CDR2 reads FNYEAQ. The CDR3 DNA sequence: TGTGCCAGCAGCCCGGATTCCGTTCGGGAGACCCAGTACTTC. As protein: CASSPDSVRETQYF.

This clonotype showed up many times. V gene TRBV7-3 combines with J gene TRBJ2-1, with D hard to call. The germline V gene encodes CDR1 SGHTA and CDR2 FQGTGA. The CDR3 has 12 amino acids. Trimming took off 1 base at V and 10 bases at J, with 8 bases between the two ends. The chain's CDR3 is CASSLKTGEQFF. The CDR3 nucleotides are TGTGCCAGCAGCTTAAAGACCGGGGAGCAGTTCTTC.

Ten or more counts support this clonotype. This chain joins TRBV7-9 and TRBJ2-5, with TRBD2 matching 14 bases. Trimming removed 5 bases from V and 5 bases from J; junction bases left unmatched: 10. The CDR3 extends over 17 amino acids. The germline V gene has CDR1 SEHNR and CDR2 FQNEAQ (reference sequence). The CDR3 DNA follows: TGTGCCAGCAGCCCGAGACTAGCGGGAGGGCCGACGGAGACCCAGTACTTC. Amino acids: CASSPRLAGGPTETQYF. Using reference TRBV7-9 and TRBJ2-5 for the parts outside the CDR3, the full variable domain is DTGVSQNPRHKITKRGQNVTFRCDPISEHNRLYWYRQTLGQGPEFLTYFQNEAQLEKSRLLSDRFSAERPKGSFSTLEIQRTEQGDSAMYLCASSPRLAGGPTETQYFGPGTRLLVL.

This clonotype was seen many times. Its ends do not fully match the called genes, so a read error is possible. V usage is TRBV6-1 and J usage is TRBJ1-1; no clear D gene. The CDR3 has 13 amino acids. The germline V gene has CDR1 MNHNS and CDR2 SASEGT. This CDR3 reads CASSEDVRTEAFF. DNA for the CDR3: TGTGCCAGCAGCGAAGACGTGCGGACTGAAGCTTTCTTT.

This clonotype is judged medium-sized. The gene calls are TRBV6-2 or TRBV6-3 and TRBJ1-5; D is possibly TRBD1 (6 bases). The CDR3 is 14 residues long. Trimming left V 10 bases short and J 0 bases short, with 13 bases between. Germline CDR1 is MNHEY and CDR2 is SVGEGT. As DNA, the CDR3 is TGTGCCACCCAGGACAGATATAGCAATCAGCCCCAGCATTTT. This sequence encodes CATQDRYSNQPQHF.

This clonotype was seen ten or more times. The V gene is TRBV20-1, the J gene TRBJ2-3; D possibly uses TRBD1 or TRBD2 (5 bases each). Germline loops: CDR1 DFQATT, CDR2 SNEGSKA (reference sequence). CDR3 length: 13 residues. V dropped 0 bases and J dropped 10 bases, with 14 bases sitting between them. The CDR3 is CSARDPRGLAQYF. The CDR3, as DNA: TGCAGTGCTAGAGATCCGAGGGGTTTAGCGCAGTATTTT.

This clonotype was detected ten times or more. The V call is TRBV7-9, the J call TRBJ2-3, with 9 bases that match TRBD1. Germline values: CDR1 SEHNR, CDR2 FQNEAQ (reference sequence). V trimming: 4 bases; J trimming: 4 bases; junction bases outside the gene matches: 6. This CDR3 has 15 amino acids. CDR3 region: CASSSTGGGADTQYF. The DNA for the CDR3 is TGTGCCAGCAGCTCTACAGGGGGCGGCGCAGATACGCAGTATTTT.

At least ten counts were recorded for this clonotype. The V gene is TRBV6-5, the J gene TRBJ2-1, with 13 bases fitting TRBD2. CDR3 length equals 14 residues. CDR1 MNHEY and CDR2 SVGAGI come from the germline V gene. Losses at the gene ends were 6 bases for V and 7 bases for J; bases not matched to a gene: 3. CDR3 nucleotides: TGTGCCAGCAGAAGGACTAGCGGGGGAAATGAGCAGTTCTTC. It yields the protein CASRRTSGGNEQFF.

This clonotype was detected many times. V gene TRBV20-1 combines with J gene TRBJ2-3; D is perhaps TRBD2 (5 bases). The V end was cut by 8 bases, the J end by 7 bases, with 19 bases between. The CDR3 contains 13 residues. Germline V lookup: CDR1 DFQATT, CDR2 SNEGSKA (reference sequence). The CDR3 sequence is CSPSSGSVNTQYF. The CDR3 region has the DNA TGCAGTCCTTCCTCGGGGTCGGTGAATACGCAGTATTTT.

This clonotype was counted at least ten times. The chain joins TRBV9 to TRBJ2-7, with TRBD1 matching over 8 bases. The J segment lost 4 bases and the V segment lost 0 bases, leaving 9 bases of the junction unmatched. The CDR3 loop spans 16 amino acids. Looked up from germline, CDR1 is SGDLS and CDR2 is YYNGEE. The CDR3 bases are TGTGCCAGCAGCGTAGGTGGAGGACAGGGTCTTTACGAGCAGTACTTC. The encoded protein is CASSVGGGQGLYEQYF.

This clonotype counts as medium-sized (0.01 to 0.1%). The chain couples TRBV20-1 to TRBJ2-1; perhaps TRBD1 as D (5 bases). The CDR3 is 14 residues long. Germline CDR1 DFQATT, CDR2 SNEGSKA (reference sequence). Between the trimmed V and J ends, which lost 1 base and 3 bases, there was a span of 10 bases. The CDR3: CSARALTDYNEQFF. For the CDR3, the DNA is TGCAGTGCTAGAGCGCTGACAGACTACAATGAGCAGTTCTTC.

This clonotype was detected ten times or more. The chain links TRBV4-3 to TRBJ2-2; TRBD1 aligns across 8 bases. CDR3 length: 18 amino acids. Germline lookup yields CDR1 LGHNA and CDR2 YSLEER. V gave up 5 bases and J gave up 7 bases; unmatched junction bases: 18. This CDR3 reads CASSSLPPGRGLSGELFF. CDR3 DNA: TGCGCCAGCAGCTCACTTCCCCCTGGCAGGGGGCTGAGCGGGGAGCTGTTTTTT.

This sequence joins TRBV20-1 and TRBJ2-3; D gene unclear. This CDR3 comprises 10 residues. With 6 bases removed from V and 5 bases from J, the gap between germline ends came to 6 bases. Germline V gene sequence: CDR1 DFQATT, CDR2 SNEGSKA (reference sequence). CDR3 DNA: TGCAGTGCACGGGTAGATACGCAGTATTTT. Its protein is CSARVDTQYF.

This clonotype was seen at least ten times. V gene TRBV12-3 or TRBV12-4 combines with J gene TRBJ1-1; D is ambiguous. The V and J ends lost 6 bases and 7 bases respectively, with 12 bases between them. There are 12 residues in the CDR3. The CDR3 DNA follows: TGTGCCAGCAGCCTAACGAGGTATGAAGCTTTCTTT. It is translated as CASSLTRYEAFF.

This clonotype was counted at least ten times. The chain is built from TRBV5-1 and TRBJ2-5, with D uncertain. This CDR3 spans 11 amino acids. The V end lost 2 bases, the J end lost 1 base, and 0 bases lay between the germline ends. CDR1 and CDR2 from the germline V gene are SGHRS and YFSETQ. CDR3 DNA: TGCGCCAGCAGCTTCCAAGAGACCCAGTACTTC. Translating it yields CASSFQETQYF.

This clonotype was counted ten times or more. The chain uses TRBV6-5 and TRBJ1-6, with D possibly matching TRBD1 (6 bases). Per the germline V gene, CDR1 is MNHEY and CDR2 is SVGAGI. This CDR3 comprises 12 residues. The V gene lost 0 bases and the J gene lost 13 bases, with 7 bases spanning the gap. The CDR3 protein is CASSYSGGPLHF. The CDR3 bases are TGTGCCAGCAGTTACTCAGGGGGGCCCCTCCACTTT.

Many counts were recorded for this clonotype. The chain links TRBV6-6 to TRBJ2-2, with TRBD2 matching 10 bases. With 6 bases clipped from V and 4 bases from J, the junction kept 11 bases outside the gene matches. The V gene's germline CDR1 is MNHNY and CDR2 SVGAGI (reference sequence). CDR3 length: 17 residues. The CDR3, as DNA: TGTGCCAGCAGGCCACTAGCGGGAAAGTCAGGCACCGGGGAGCTGTTTTTT. Protein sequence: CASRPLAGKSGTGELFF.

This clonotype was detected ten times or more. The chain is built from TRBV10-3 and TRBJ2-7, with 8 positions matching TRBD1. Germline V CDR1 and CDR2: ENHRY, SYGVKD. V trimming: 8 bases; J trimming: 1 base; junction bases outside the gene matches: 1. This CDR3 is 12 amino acids long. As DNA, the CDR3 is TGTGCCATCGGGACAGGTTCCTACGAGCAGTACTTC. This gives the protein CAIGTGSYEQYF.

This clonotype was counted at least ten times. The V and J genes are TRBV5-1 and TRBJ2-2, with a possible D match to TRBD2 (5 bases). The CDR3 totals 16 residues. Germline assignment: CDR1 SGHRS and CDR2 YFSETQ. The V and J ends lost 0 bases and 2 bases respectively, with 11 bases between them. The CDR3 DNA follows: TGCGCCAGCAGCTTGGCCGGGATCTTAAACACCGGGGAGCTGTTTTTT. It codes for CASSLAGILNTGELFF.

This clonotype has a count of ten or more. The rearrangement links TRBV7-9 to TRBJ2-4; maybe TRBD1 (7 bases). This CDR3 is built from 18 residues. V shed 5 bases and J shed 4 bases, with 24 bases lying between them. Germline values: CDR1 SEHNR, CDR2 FQNEAQ (reference sequence). The CDR3 coding sequence is TGTGCCAGCAGCCCCCCCCCCCACAGGGGCGCGGGGAAAAACATTCAGTACTTC. Protein: CASSPPPHRGAGKNIQYF.